The rows below give T cell receptor beta chains drawn from one sample of a study of post-analysis software for immune sequencing data. TCRdb reprocessed the PCR reads with MiXCR, giving one entry per CDR3 protein. Of roughly 650,000 distinct CDR3 sequences listed, around 64% were seen once; the top ten hold approximately 11%. Sample: blood. All receptors come from a girl aged 2 to 9 with multiple sclerosis. Both conserved end residues are part of each CDR3.

V gene: TRBV11-2
J gene: TRBJ1-1
CDR3 protein: CASSLVAQGVMNTEAFF

V gene: TRBV4-3
J gene: TRBJ1-5
CDR3 protein: CASSQSLGGTQPQHF

V gene: TRBV2
J gene: TRBJ2-1
CDR3 protein: CASRAGTGADNEQFF

V gene: TRBV3-1
J gene: TRBJ1-3
CDR3 protein: CASSQRNSLGNTIYF

V gene: TRBV19
J gene: TRBJ1-4
CDR3 protein: CASRRQGDNEKLFF

V gene: TRBV30
J gene: TRBJ2-1
CDR3 protein: CAWTTRGGSYNEQFF

V gene: TRBV2
J gene: TRBJ2-1
CDR3 protein: CASMGLAGTNEQFF

V gene: TRBV12-3/TRBV12-4
J gene: TRBJ2-5
CDR3 protein: CASSLGTPETQYF

V gene: TRBV7-2
J gene: TRBJ2-1
CDR3 protein: CASSSWTGGFYNEQFF

V gene: TRBV28
J gene: TRBJ2-7
CDR3 protein: CATSRTPYEQYF

V gene: TRBV29-1
J gene: TRBJ1-4
CDR3 protein: CSVAGTANEKLFF

V gene: TRBV12-3/TRBV12-4
J gene: -
CDR3 protein: CASRLETGPNEQYF

V gene: TRBV6-2/TRBV6-3
J gene: TRBJ1-6
CDR3 protein: CASVSLQGRDSPLHF

V gene: TRBV19
J gene: TRBJ1-1
CDR3 protein: CASSIDLYGEAFF

V gene: TRBV19
J gene: TRBJ1-1
CDR3 protein: CASRTTGEKGTEAFF

V gene: TRBV7-2
J gene: TRBJ2-5
CDR3 protein: CASSSMRGVTQYF

V gene: TRBV7-9
J gene: TRBJ2-1
CDR3 protein: CASSLRTGGVEQFF

V gene: TRBV12-5
J gene: TRBJ2-7
CDR3 protein: CASGLPPGSHEQYF

V gene: TRBV9
J gene: TRBJ2-1
CDR3 protein: CASSPPWGSYNEQFF

V gene: TRBV10-3
J gene: TRBJ1-2
CDR3 protein: CAISESMGDGYTF

V gene: TRBV12-3/TRBV12-4
J gene: TRBJ2-6
CDR3 protein: CASRTTTAGANVLTF

V gene: TRBV20-1
J gene: TRBJ1-2
CDR3 protein: CSARDRVGGGYTF

V gene: TRBV25-1
J gene: TRBJ2-1
CDR3 protein: CASSVMTGTYNEQFF

V gene: TRBV21-1
J gene: TRBJ2-4
CDR3 protein: CASSKGKRELAKNIQYF

V gene: TRBV12-3/TRBV12-4
J gene: TRBJ2-1
CDR3 protein: CASSIRGSGGDEQFF

V gene: TRBV12-3/TRBV12-4
J gene: TRBJ2-1
CDR3 protein: CASSNTLRQGATDEQFF

V gene: TRBV10-3
J gene: TRBJ1-2
CDR3 protein: CVISESGEVNYGYTF

V gene: TRBV7-9
J gene: TRBJ2-5
CDR3 protein: CASSKGETQYF

V gene: TRBV5-6
J gene: TRBJ2-7
CDR3 protein: CASRTGSSYEQYF

V gene: TRBV5-6
J gene: TRBJ2-1
CDR3 protein: CASRLEAGAGNEQFF

V gene: TRBV29-1
J gene: TRBJ1-2
CDR3 protein: CSVEDRPGLYGYTF

V gene: TRBV20-1
J gene: -
CDR3 protein: CSATRSVSGPYEQYF

V gene: TRBV27
J gene: TRBJ2-5
CDR3 protein: CASSLWSGKETQYF

V gene: TRBV29-1
J gene: -
CDR3 protein: CSAANEGNIQYF

V gene: TRBV29-1
J gene: TRBJ2-5
CDR3 protein: CSVEGLPGQETQYF